The 26 T cell receptor beta chains in this list originate from one sample, sequenced in a study of shared clonotypes between healthy human individuals. Clones were read by immunoSEQ multiplex PCR, and TCRdb kept only the in-frame ones, dropping some. The sample holds approximately 2.5 million clones, 90% to 95% seen once. Sequencing was done on a sample of naive CD4+ T cells sorted from blood. Subset defined: CD45RA+ positively selected. The receptor source for this set is a man aged 18 to 29 in good health.

Note on this clone: This CDR3 is also generated by other DNA sequences in the sample. J is TRBJ1-1 and V is TRBV28; D unclear. Looked up from germline, CDR1 is MDHEN and CDR2 is SYDVKM. V was pared by 6 bases and J by 3 bases, with 11 bases between. This CDR3 comprises 13 residues. The CDR3 DNA is TGTGCCAGCAGCCCCTCCGGATACACTGAAGCTTTCTTT. This translates into CASSPSGYTEAFF.

The gene calls are TRBV5-1 and TRBJ2-1; 9 bases match TRBD2. The CDR3 loop spans 15 amino acids. Germline V gene sequence: CDR1 SGHRS, CDR2 YFSETQ. J was trimmed by 5 bases and V by 2 bases; bases with no gene match: 5. CDR3 sequence: CASSFRLAGDNEQFF. The CDR3 region has the DNA TGCGCCAGCAGCTTTAGGTTAGCGGGAGACAATGAGCAGTTCTTC. Drawing the rest from reference TRBV5-1 and TRBJ2-1, the complete variable domain is KAGVTQTPRYLIKTRGQQVTLSCSPISGHRSVSWYQQTPGQGLQFLFEYFSETQRNKGNFPGRFSGRQFSNSRSEMNVSTLELGDSALYLCASSFRLAGDNEQFFGPGTRLTVL.

Details on this clone: Other DNA sequences from this sample encode an identical CDR3 as well. This chain connects TRBV5-1 to TRBJ2-5; 8 bases match TRBD2. This CDR3 has 14 residues. Losses at the gene ends were 4 bases for V and 2 bases for J; bases not matched to a gene: 4. The germline V gene encodes CDR1 SGHRS and CDR2 YFSETQ. The CDR3 nucleotides are TGCGCCAGCAGCACCACGGGGGGGCAAGAGACCCAGTACTTC. Translated: CASSTTGGQETQYF.

Points on this clone: At one end the junction does not follow the germline gene, possibly because of a read error. The V gene is TRBV7-9, the J gene TRBJ1-4; TRBD1 agrees at 8 bases. CDR1 and CDR2 from the germline V gene are SEHNR and FQNEAQ (reference sequence). CDR3 length: 15 amino acids. For the CDR3, the DNA is TGTACCAGCAGCTTCCCGGGACAGGCCAATGAAAAACTGTTTTTT. Encoded protein: CTSSFPGQANEKLFF.

The V gene is TRBV28, the J gene TRBJ1-3; maybe TRBD1 (5 bases). V was shortened by 6 bases and J by 3 bases, with 15 bases between the two germline ends. Per the germline V gene, CDR1 is MDHEN and CDR2 is SYDVKM. The CDR3 length is 15 residues. CDR3 loop: CASSLGVLGGNTIYF. The CDR3 DNA sequence: TGTGCCAGCAGCTTGGGGGTTCTCGGTGGAAACACCATATATTTT.

This clone was seen a handful of times. CDR3 protein: CASSPMTVSNQPQHF. CDR3 sequence (DNA): TGTGCCAGCAGCCCTATGACAGTTAGCAATCAGCCCCAGCATTTT. The chain couples TRBV2 to TRBJ1-5; D may be TRBD1 (5 bases). CDR3 size: 15 residues. Germline V CDR1 and CDR2: SNHLY, FYNNEI. V was trimmed by 6 bases and J by 0 bases, leaving 12 bases between them.

To note about this clone: Other DNA sequences from this sample encode an identical CDR3 as well. This sequence joins TRBV18 and TRBJ2-7; 10 bases align to TRBD2. The CDR3 extends over 15 amino acids. The germline V gene has CDR1 KGHSH and CDR2 LQKENI. V shed 2 bases and J 3 bases; nucleotides not matched to a gene: 4. CDR3 sequence (DNA): TGTGCCAGCTCACCAGGGGCTAGCGGGAGCTACGAGCAGTACTTC. Its translation is CASSPGASGSYEQYF.

The chain employs TRBV10-3 and TRBJ1-1, with 8 bases that match TRBD1. There are 13 residues in the CDR3. The V segment lost 6 bases and the J segment 5 bases; nucleotides outside the gene matches: 5. Germline CDR1 is ENHRY and CDR2 is SYGVKD. The CDR3 region is CAISWTGMTEAFF. CDR3 coding DNA: TGTGCCATCAGCTGGACAGGGATGACTGAAGCTTTCTTT.

The V and J genes are TRBV11-2 and TRBJ2-7; a possible D gene is TRBD2 (5 bases). From germline, CDR1 is SGHAT and CDR2 FQNNGV. There are 14 residues in the CDR3. V shed 1 base and J shed 3 bases, with 10 bases lying between them. CDR3 DNA: TGTGCCAGCAGCTTAGCCGGGGTCAGCTACGAGCAGTACTTC. This gives the protein CASSLAGVSYEQYF.

V gene TRBV30 combines with J gene TRBJ2-2; 9 bases match TRBD1. Germline lookup yields CDR1 GTSNPN and CDR2 SVGIG (reference sequence). V lost 0 bases and J lost 5; bases outside the gene matches: 4. The CDR3 runs 15 residues. The CDR3 here is CAWSVGTGITGELFF. In DNA form, the CDR3 reads TGTGCCTGGAGTGTAGGGACAGGGATTACCGGGGAGCTGTTTTTT.

CDR3 nucleotide sequence: TGCGCCAGCAGTGAGGGCAGAAATTCACCCCTCCACTTT. Translation gives CASSEGRNSPLHF. The chain is built from TRBV10-1 and TRBJ1-6, with no clear D. The CDR3 is 13 amino acids. The V gene's germline CDR1 is WNHNN and CDR2 SYGVQD (reference sequence). V lost 2 bases to trimming and J lost 7 bases, with 6 bases between them.

The CDR3 DNA is TGTGCCAGCAGGGCGGACAGTCCAAATTCACCCCTCCACTTT. Its translation: CASRADSPNSPLHF. The chain uses TRBV2 and TRBJ1-6; D may be TRBD1 (6 bases). The CDR3 runs to 14 residues. The ends were cut back, 6 bases at V and 7 bases at J, with 13 bases in the middle. Germline CDR1 is SNHLY and CDR2 is FYNNEI.

Worth noting for this clone: The sample contains more than one DNA sequence encoding this CDR3. The rearrangement uses TRBV7-9 and TRBJ2-5; D gene unclear. Germline assignment: CDR1 SEHNR and CDR2 FQNEAQ (reference sequence). Trimming left V 5 bases short and J 2 bases short, with 3 bases between. This CDR3 spans 11 amino acids. CDR3 nucleotides: TGTGCCAGCAGCGGGCAAGAGACCCAGTACTTC. Protein: CASSGQETQYF.

CDR3 sequence reads: CASSLLTEYGYTF. As DNA, the CDR3 is TGCGCCAGCAGCCTACTGACAGAGTATGGCTACACCTTC. This sequence joins TRBV5-1 and TRBJ1-2; possible D gene TRBD1, 5 bases. This CDR3 has 13 amino acids. V was clipped by 4 bases and J by 5 bases, with 12 bases between them. Germline CDR1 and CDR2: SGHRS and YFSETQ. The full variable domain, with the rest looked up from reference TRBV5-1 and TRBJ1-2, is KAGVTQTPRYLIKTRGQQVTLSCSPISGHRSVSWYQQTPGQGLQFLFEYFSETQRNKGNFPGRFSGRQFSNSRSEMNVSTLELGDSALYLCASSLLTEYGYTFGSGTRLTVV.

The chain uses TRBV6-5 and TRBJ2-1, with unresolved D. CDR1 is MNHEY and CDR2 is SVGAGI in the germline V gene. Trimming shortened V by 6 bases and J by 2 bases, and 14 bases separated the two germline ends. The CDR3 runs 15 residues. Written as DNA, the CDR3 is TGTGCCAGCAGCAGACAACGGCGCACCTACAATGAGCAGTTCTTC. This codes for CASSRQRRTYNEQFF.

The chain joins TRBV11-2 to TRBJ2-1; no clear D gene. The CDR3 runs to 17 residues. V was cut by 1 base and J by 9 bases, with 22 bases left in between. Germline lookup yields CDR1 SGHAT and CDR2 FQNNGV. The CDR3 nucleotides are TGTGCCAGCAGCTTAGTTGGCTCTTCCCTAAAGGTACTTGAGCAGTTCTTC. Protein sequence: CASSLVGSSLKVLEQFF. The full variable domain, its missing parts supplied by reference TRBV11-2 and TRBJ2-1, is EAGVAQSPRYKIIEKRQSVAFWCNPISGHATLYWYQQILGQGPKLLIQFQNNGVVDDSQLPKDRFSAERLKGVDSTLKIQPAKLEDSAVYLCASSLVGSSLKVLEQFFGPGTRLTVL.

This sequence joins TRBV18 and TRBJ2-5; unclear D gene. The V end lost 1 base, the J end lost 1 base, and 7 bases lay between the germline ends. CDR1 is KGHSH, CDR2 LQKENI, per germline. The CDR3 consists of 14 residues. The CDR3 DNA follows: TGTGCCAGCTCACCACTGCGGTCCCAAGAGACCCAGTACTTC. Encoded protein: CASSPLRSQETQYF.

The gene calls are TRBV5-1 and TRBJ2-4, with TRBD1 identical over 8 bases. V lost 4 bases, J lost 2 bases, and 8 bases stayed unmatched. The germline V gene has CDR1 SGHRS and CDR2 YFSETQ. The CDR3 length is 16 residues. The CDR3 here is CASSGGQGLTKNIQYF. CDR3 nucleotide sequence: TGCGCCAGCAGCGGAGGACAGGGATTAACCAAAAACATTCAGTACTTC.

The gene calls are TRBV10-2 and TRBJ1-3; weak D call: TRBD1 (6 bases). V was cut by 0 bases and J by 0 bases, with 9 bases left in between. This CDR3 is 16 amino acids long. Germline-derived CDR1 and CDR2 are WSHSY and SAAADI. CDR3 region: CASSESLQGSGNTIYF. As DNA, the CDR3 is TGCGCCAGCAGTGAGTCCCTACAGGGCTCTGGAAACACCATATATTTT.

About this clone itself: At the DNA level, this CDR3 is encoded by other sequences in the same sample as well. The chain combines TRBV5-4 with TRBJ2-6; D not resolved. CDR3 length equals 14 residues. Trimming took 0 bases from V and 1 from J, leaving 2 bases between them. Germline loops: CDR1 SGHNT, CDR2 YYREEE (reference sequence). The CDR3 DNA reads TGTGCCAGCAGCTTGGAATCTGGGGCCAACGTCCTGACTTTC. It specifies CASSLESGANVLTF.

V usage is TRBV2 and J usage is TRBJ1-1; D ambiguous. The CDR3 length is 14 residues. Germline-derived CDR1 and CDR2 are SNHLY and FYNNEI. Trimming took off 0 bases at V and 5 bases at J, with 10 bases between the two ends. In nucleotides, the CDR3 is TGTGCCAGCAGTGAAGCGAGGGTAGGGACTGAAGCTTTCTTT. It specifies CASSEARVGTEAFF. The variable domain in full, with the rest retrieved from reference TRBV2 and TRBJ1-1, is EPEVTQTPSHQVTQMGQEVILRCVPISNHLYFYWYRQILGQKVEFLVSFYNNEISEKSEIFDDQFSVERPDGSNFTLKIRSTKLEDSAMYFCASSEARVGTEAFFGQGTRLTVV.

V gene TRBV18 combines with J gene TRBJ2-3, with 8 nucleotides matching TRBD1. Per germline, CDR1 KGHSH and CDR2 LQKENI. The CDR3 extends over 15 amino acids. Trimming cost V 2 bases and J 3 bases; bases outside gene matches: 4. The CDR3 DNA sequence: TGTGCCAGCTCACCAGTAACAGGGGGGACAGATACGCAGTATTTT. Its protein product is CASSPVTGGTDTQYF. Based on the CDR3 plus reference TRBV18 and TRBJ2-3, the full variable domain is NAGVMQNPRHLVRRRGQEARLRCSPMKGHSHVYWYRQLPEEGLKFMVYLQKENIIDESGMPKERFSAEFPKEGPSILRIQQVVRGDSAAYFCASSPVTGGTDTQYFGPGTRLTVL.

J is TRBJ1-6 and V is TRBV5-6; D uncertain. The germline V and J ends were trimmed by 0 bases and 8 bases, with 9 bases remaining between them. From germline, CDR1 is SGHDT and CDR2 YYEEEE. CDR3 length: 14 amino acids. CDR3 in amino acids: CASSLAGWDSPLHF. The CDR3 DNA reads as TGTGCCAGCAGCTTGGCTGGGTGGGATTCACCCCTCCACTTT.

V usage is TRBV5-1 and J usage is TRBJ2-3, with 9 bases aligning to TRBD2. In germline, CDR1 is SGHRS, CDR2 YFSETQ. This CDR3 has 15 residues. Trimming cost V 2 bases and J 5 bases; bases outside gene matches: 6. CDR3: CASSFAGGDGDTQYF. The CDR3 coding sequence is TGCGCCAGCAGCTTTGCGGGAGGGGATGGAGATACGCAGTATTTT.

Note on this clone: This sample includes further DNA sequences coding for the same CDR3. This chain links TRBV18 with TRBJ2-6; no firm D call. The CDR3 has 15 residues. The germline V gene has CDR1 KGHSH and CDR2 LQKENI. V dropped 3 bases and J dropped 0 bases, with 6 bases sitting between them. Written as DNA, the CDR3 is TGTGCCAGCTCACCGCTGAGCTCTGGGGCCAACGTCCTGACTTTC. This sequence encodes CASSPLSSGANVLTF.

The rearrangement links TRBV5-1 to TRBJ1-2; possible D gene TRBD1, 6 bases. The V gene lost 1 base and the J gene lost 8 bases, with 18 bases spanning the gap. The germline CDR1 and CDR2 sequences are SGHRS and YFSETQ. CDR3 length equals 15 residues. Written as DNA, the CDR3 is TGCGCCAGCAGCTTGAGGATTGCGGGGGCGCAAGGCTACACCTTC. It encodes CASSLRIAGAQGYTF.